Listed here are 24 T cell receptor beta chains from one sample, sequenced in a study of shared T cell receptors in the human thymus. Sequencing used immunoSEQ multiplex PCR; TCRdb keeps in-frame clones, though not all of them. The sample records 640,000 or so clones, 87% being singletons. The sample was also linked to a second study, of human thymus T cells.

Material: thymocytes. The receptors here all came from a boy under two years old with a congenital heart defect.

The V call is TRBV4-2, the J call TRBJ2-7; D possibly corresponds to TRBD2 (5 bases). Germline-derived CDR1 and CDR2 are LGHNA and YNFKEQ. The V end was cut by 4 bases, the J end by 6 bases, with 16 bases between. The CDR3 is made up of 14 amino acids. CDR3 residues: CASSPREDSREQYF. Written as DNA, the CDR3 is TGTGCCAGCAGCCCCCGGGAAGATAGCCGCGAGCAGTACTTC.

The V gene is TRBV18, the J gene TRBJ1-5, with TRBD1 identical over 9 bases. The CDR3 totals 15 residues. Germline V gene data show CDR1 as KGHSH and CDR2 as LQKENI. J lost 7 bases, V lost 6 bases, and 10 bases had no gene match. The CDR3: CASSPTGGMGQPQHF. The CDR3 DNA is TGTGCCAGCTCCCCGACAGGGGGAATGGGGCAGCCCCAGCATTTT.

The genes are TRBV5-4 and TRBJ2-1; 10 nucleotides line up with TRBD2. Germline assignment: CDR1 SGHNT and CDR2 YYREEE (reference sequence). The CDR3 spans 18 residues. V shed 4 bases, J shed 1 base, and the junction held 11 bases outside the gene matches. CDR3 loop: CASSVGASGGGSYNEQFF. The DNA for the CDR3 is TGTGCCAGCAGCGTTGGGGCTAGCGGGGGAGGGTCCTACAATGAGCAGTTCTTC.

CDR3 protein: CASSWPPGQGRTGELFF. The CDR3 bases are TGCGCCAGCAGCTGGCCACCGGGACAGGGCCGAACCGGGGAGCTGTTTTTT. The chain carries TRBV5-1 and TRBJ2-2; 9 nucleotides match TRBD1. With 3 bases clipped from V and 5 bases from J, the junction kept 11 bases outside the gene matches. The CDR3 runs 17 residues. The germline CDR1 and CDR2 sequences are SGHRS and YFSETQ.

In DNA, the CDR3 is TGTGCCAGCAGCTTGACGACAGGGCACTCTGGAAACACCATATATTTT. Its protein is CASSLTTGHSGNTIYF. The rearrangement uses TRBV7-9 and TRBJ1-3, with TRBD1 matching over 7 bases. This CDR3 has 16 residues. Germline V gene lookup returns CDR1 SEHNR and CDR2 FQNEAQ (reference sequence). V shed 3 bases, J shed 0 bases, and the junction held 5 bases outside the gene matches.

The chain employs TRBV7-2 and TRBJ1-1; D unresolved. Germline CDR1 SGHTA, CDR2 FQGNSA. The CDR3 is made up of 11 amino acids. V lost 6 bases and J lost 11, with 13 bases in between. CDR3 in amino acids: CASRMTADAFF. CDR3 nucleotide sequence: TGTGCCAGCAGGATGACTGCGGATGCTTTCTTT.

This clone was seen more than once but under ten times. CDR3 in amino acids: CASSPPEPGRNTIYF. CDR3 DNA sequence: TGTGCCAGCTCACCACCGGAGCCAGGGAGAAACACCATATATTTT. This sequence joins TRBV18 and TRBJ1-3; D is possibly TRBD1 (5 bases). Between the trimmed V and J ends, which lost 0 bases and 5 bases, there was a span of 11 bases. The CDR3 spans 15 residues. Germline values: CDR1 KGHSH, CDR2 LQKENI.

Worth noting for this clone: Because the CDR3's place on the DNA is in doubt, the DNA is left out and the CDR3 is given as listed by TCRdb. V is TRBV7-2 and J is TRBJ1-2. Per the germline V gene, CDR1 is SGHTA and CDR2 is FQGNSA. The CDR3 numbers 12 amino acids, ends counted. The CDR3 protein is CASSLAWGGGAF.

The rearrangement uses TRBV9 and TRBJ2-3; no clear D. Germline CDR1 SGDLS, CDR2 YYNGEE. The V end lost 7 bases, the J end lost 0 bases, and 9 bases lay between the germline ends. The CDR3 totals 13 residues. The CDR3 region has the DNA TGTGCCAGCTCAAGGAGTAGCACAGATACGCAGTATTTT. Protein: CASSRSSTDTQYF.

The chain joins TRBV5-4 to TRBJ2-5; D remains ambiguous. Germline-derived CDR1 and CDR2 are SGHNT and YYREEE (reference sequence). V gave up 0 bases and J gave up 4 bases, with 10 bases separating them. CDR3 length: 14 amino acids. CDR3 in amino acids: CASSLGPGIETQYF. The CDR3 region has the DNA TGTGCCAGCAGCTTGGGTCCGGGTATAGAGACCCAGTACTTC.

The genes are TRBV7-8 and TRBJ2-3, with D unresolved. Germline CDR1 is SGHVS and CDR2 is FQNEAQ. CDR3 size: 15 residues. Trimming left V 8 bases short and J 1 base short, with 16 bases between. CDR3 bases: TGTGCCAGCGTAATTGGGCCCACCCGCACAGATACGCAGTATTTT. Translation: CASVIGPTRTDTQYF.

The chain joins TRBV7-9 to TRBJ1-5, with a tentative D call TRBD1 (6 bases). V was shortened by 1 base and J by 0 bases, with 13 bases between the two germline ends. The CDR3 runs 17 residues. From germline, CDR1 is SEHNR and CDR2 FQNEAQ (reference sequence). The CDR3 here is CASSLGGQIYSNQPQHF. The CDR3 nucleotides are TGTGCCAGCAGCTTAGGGGGACAAATCTATAGCAATCAGCCCCAGCATTTT.

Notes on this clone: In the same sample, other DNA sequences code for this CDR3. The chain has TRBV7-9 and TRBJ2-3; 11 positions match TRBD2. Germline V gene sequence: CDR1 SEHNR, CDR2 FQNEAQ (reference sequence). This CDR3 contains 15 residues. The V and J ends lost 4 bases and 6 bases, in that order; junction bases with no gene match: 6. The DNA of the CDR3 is TGTGCCAGCAGCTCCCTAGCGGGAGGTGCGGATACGCAGTATTTT. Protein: CASSSLAGGADTQYF.

DNA for the CDR3: TGTGCCAGCAGCCATCAGGGGTCCCTCTACAATGAGCAGTTCTTC. Translated, it gives CASSHQGSLYNEQFF. V gene TRBV11-3 combines with J gene TRBJ2-1; tentative D call: TRBD1 (6 bases). The length of the CDR3 is 15 residues. CDR1 is SGHNT, CDR2 YENEEA, per germline. Trimming took off 5 bases at V and 3 bases at J, with 14 bases between the two ends.

The CDR3: CSEQGMGPYNEQFF. CDR3 coding DNA: TGCAGCGAACAGGGAATGGGGCCCTACAATGAGCAGTTCTTC. This chain uses TRBV29-1 with TRBJ2-1; possibly TRBD1 for D (6 bases). The V end lost 7 bases, the J end lost 2 bases, and 15 bases lay between the germline ends. The germline V gene has CDR1 SQVTM and CDR2 ANQGSEA. CDR3 length: 14 residues.

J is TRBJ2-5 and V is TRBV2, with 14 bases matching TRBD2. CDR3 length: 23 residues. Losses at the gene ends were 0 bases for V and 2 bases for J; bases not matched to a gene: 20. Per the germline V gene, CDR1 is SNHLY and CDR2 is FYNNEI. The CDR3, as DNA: TGTGCCAGCAGTGAAGCGCCTCGACTAGCGGGGGGGGCCCTCCGCCGGGGACAAGAGACCCAGTACTTC. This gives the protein CASSEAPRLAGGALRRGQETQYF.

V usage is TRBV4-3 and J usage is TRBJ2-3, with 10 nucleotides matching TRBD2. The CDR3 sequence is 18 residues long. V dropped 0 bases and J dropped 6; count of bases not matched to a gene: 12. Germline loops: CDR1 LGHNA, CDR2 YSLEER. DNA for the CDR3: TGCGCCAGCAGCCAAGAAGTGGAGAGCGGGGGGGCCAGGGATACGCAGTATTTT. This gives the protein CASSQEVESGGARDTQYF.

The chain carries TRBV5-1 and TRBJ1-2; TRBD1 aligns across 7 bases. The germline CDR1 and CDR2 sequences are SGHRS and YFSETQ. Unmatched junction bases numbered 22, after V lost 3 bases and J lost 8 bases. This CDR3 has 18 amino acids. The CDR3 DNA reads TGCGCCAGCAGCTCACTTGACGGGGACAGCTCCATTTCTGAGGGCTACACCTTC. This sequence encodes CASSSLDGDSSISEGYTF.

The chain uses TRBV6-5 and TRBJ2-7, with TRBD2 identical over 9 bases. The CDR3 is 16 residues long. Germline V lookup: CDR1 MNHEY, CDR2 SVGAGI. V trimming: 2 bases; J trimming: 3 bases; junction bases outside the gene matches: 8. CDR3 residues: CASSYDGTSRNYEQYF. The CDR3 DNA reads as TGTGCCAGCAGTTACGACGGGACTAGCAGAAACTACGAGCAGTACTTC.

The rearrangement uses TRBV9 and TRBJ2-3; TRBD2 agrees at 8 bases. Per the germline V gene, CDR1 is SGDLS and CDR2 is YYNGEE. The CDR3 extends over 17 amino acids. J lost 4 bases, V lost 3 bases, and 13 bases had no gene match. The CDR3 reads CASSDELAAKVADTQYF. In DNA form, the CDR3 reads TGTGCCAGCAGCGACGAACTAGCGGCAAAGGTCGCAGATACGCAGTATTTT.

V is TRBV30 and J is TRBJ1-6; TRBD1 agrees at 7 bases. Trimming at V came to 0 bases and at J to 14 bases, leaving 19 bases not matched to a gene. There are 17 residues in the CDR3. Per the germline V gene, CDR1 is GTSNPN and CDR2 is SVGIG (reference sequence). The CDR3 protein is CAWSVRRDNEGAQALHF. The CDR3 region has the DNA TGTGCCTGGAGTGTACGCAGGGACAATGAGGGGGCTCAGGCCCTCCACTTT.

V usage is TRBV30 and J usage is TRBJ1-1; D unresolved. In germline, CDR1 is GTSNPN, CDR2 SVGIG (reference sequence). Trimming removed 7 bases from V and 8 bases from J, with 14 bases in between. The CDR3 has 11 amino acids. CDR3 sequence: CAYTLAQEAFF. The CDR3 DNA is TGTGCCTACACCTTGGCCCAGGAAGCTTTCTTT.

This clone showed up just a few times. CDR3 DNA: TGTGCCACCGGGGGGTTTCCCCAGGTTGGCGGGACTAATGAAAAACTGTTTTTT. This sequence encodes CATGGFPQVGGTNEKLFF. This chain connects TRBV15 to TRBJ1-4; D is perhaps TRBD1 (5 bases). CDR1 LNHNV and CDR2 YYDKDF come from the germline V gene (reference sequence). The CDR3 has 18 amino acids. Trimming removed 8 bases from V and 2 bases from J, with 24 bases in between.

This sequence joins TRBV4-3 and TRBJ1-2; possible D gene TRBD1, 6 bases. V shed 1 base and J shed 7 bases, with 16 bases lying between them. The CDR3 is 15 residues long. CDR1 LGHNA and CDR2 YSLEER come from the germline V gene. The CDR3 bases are TGCGCCAGCAGCCAAGGATACAGGGAGGGCTCTGGCTACACCTTC. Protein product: CASSQGYREGSGYTF.